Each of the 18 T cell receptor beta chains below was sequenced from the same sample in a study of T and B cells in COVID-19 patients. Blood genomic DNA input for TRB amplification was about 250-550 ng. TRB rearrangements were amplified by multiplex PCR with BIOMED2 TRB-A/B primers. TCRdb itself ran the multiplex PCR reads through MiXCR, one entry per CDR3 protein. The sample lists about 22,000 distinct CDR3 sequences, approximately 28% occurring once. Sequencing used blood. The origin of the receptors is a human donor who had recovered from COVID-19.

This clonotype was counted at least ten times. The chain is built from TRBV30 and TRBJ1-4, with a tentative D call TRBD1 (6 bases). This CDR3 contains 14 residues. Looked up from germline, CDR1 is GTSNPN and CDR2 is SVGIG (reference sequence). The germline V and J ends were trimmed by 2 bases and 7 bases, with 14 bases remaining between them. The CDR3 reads CAWSRGQGSEKLFF. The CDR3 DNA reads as TGTGCCTGGAGTCGGGGGCAGGGGAGTGAAAAACTGTTTTTT.

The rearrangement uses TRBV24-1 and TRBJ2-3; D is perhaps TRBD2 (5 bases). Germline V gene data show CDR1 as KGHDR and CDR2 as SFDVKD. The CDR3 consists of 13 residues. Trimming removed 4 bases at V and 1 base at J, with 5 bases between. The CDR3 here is CATSERGTDTQYF. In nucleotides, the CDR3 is TGTGCCACCAGTGAGAGGGGCACAGATACGCAGTATTTT.

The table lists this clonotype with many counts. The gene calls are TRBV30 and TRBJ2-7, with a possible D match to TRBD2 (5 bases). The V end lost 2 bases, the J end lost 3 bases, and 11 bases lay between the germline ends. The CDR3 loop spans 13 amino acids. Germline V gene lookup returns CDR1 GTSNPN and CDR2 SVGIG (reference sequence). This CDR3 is CAWSQGLSYEQYF. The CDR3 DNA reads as TGTGCCTGGAGTCAAGGACTTAGCTACGAGCAGTACTTC.

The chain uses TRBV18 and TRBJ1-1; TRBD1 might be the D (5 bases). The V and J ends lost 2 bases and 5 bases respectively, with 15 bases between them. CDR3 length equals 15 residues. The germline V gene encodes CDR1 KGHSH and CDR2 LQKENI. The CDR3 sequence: CASSPVEGGETEAFF. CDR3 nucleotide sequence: TGTGCCAGCTCACCAGTTGAAGGAGGGGAGACTGAAGCTTTCTTT.

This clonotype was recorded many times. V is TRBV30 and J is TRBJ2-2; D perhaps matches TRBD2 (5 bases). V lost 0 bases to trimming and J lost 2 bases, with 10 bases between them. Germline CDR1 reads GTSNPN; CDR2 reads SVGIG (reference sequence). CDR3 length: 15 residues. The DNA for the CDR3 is TGTGCCTGGAGTGTAGGGCTAGCTAACACCGGGGAGCTGTTTTTT. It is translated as CAWSVGLANTGELFF.

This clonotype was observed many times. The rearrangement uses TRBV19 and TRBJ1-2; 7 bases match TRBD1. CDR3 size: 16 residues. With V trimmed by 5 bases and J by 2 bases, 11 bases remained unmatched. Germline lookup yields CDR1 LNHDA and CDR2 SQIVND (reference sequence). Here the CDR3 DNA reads TGTGCCAGTAGTGCGACGGGACAGCGAGCGAACTATGGCTACACCTTC. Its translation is CASSATGQRANYGYTF. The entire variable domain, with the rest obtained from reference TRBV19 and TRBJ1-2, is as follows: DGGITQSPKYLFRKEGQNVTLSCEQNLNHDAMYWYRQDPGQGLRLIYYSQIVNDFQKGDIAEGYSVSREKKESFPLTVTSAQKNPTAFYLCASSATGQRANYGYTFGSGTRLTVV.

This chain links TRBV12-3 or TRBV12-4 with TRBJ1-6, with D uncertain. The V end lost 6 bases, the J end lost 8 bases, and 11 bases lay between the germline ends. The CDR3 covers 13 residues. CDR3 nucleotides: TGTGCCAGCAGCCCCCAAGGTTATTCACCCCTCCACTTT. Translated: CASSPQGYSPLHF.

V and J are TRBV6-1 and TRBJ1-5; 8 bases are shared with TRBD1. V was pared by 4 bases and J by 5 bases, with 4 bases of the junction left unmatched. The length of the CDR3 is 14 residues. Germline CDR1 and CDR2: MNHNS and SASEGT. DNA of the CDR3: TGTGCCAGCAGTGGTACGACAGGGGATCAGCCCCAGCATTTT. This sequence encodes CASSGTTGDQPQHF.

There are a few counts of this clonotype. The CDR3 is CASSSPPGANVLTF. CDR3 sequence (DNA): TGTGCCAGCAGCTCGCCCCCTGGGGCCAACGTCCTGACTTTC. The rearrangement links TRBV13 to TRBJ2-6; D unresolved. V was clipped by 4 bases and J by 2 bases, with 6 bases between them. This CDR3 region has 14 residues. The V gene's germline CDR1 is PRHDT and CDR2 FYEKMQ (reference sequence).

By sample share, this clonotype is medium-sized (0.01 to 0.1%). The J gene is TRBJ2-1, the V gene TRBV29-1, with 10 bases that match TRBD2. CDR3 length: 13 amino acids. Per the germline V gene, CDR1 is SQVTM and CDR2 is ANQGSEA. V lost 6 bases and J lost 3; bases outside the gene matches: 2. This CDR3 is CSVTSGNYNEQFF. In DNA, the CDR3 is TGCAGCGTCACTAGCGGGAACTACAATGAGCAGTTCTTC.

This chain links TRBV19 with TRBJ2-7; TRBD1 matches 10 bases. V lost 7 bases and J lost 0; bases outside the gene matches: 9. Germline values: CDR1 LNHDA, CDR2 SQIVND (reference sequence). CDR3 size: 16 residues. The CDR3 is CASTKGTGVSSYEQYF. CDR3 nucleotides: TGTGCCAGTACCAAGGGGACAGGGGTCAGCTCCTACGAGCAGTACTTC.

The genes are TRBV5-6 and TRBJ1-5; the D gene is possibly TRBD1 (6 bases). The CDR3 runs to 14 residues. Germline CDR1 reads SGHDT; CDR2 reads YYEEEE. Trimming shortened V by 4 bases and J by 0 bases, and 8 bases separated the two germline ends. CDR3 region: CASSKGDSNQPQHF. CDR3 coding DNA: TGTGCCAGCAGCAAGGGGGATAGCAATCAGCCCCAGCATTTT.

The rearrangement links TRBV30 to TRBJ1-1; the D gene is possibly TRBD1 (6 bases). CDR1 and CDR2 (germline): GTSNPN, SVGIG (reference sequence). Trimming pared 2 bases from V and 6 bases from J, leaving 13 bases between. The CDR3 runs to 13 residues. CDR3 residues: CAWSRGMKAEAFF. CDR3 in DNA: TGTGCCTGGAGTAGGGGGATGAAGGCTGAAGCTTTCTTT. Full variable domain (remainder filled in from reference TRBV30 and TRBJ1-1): SQTIHQWPATLVQPVGSPLSLECTVEGTSNPNLYWYRQAAGRGLQLLFYSVGIGQISSEVPQNLSASRPQDRQFILSSKKLLLSDSGFYLCAWSRGMKAEAFFGQGTRLTVV.

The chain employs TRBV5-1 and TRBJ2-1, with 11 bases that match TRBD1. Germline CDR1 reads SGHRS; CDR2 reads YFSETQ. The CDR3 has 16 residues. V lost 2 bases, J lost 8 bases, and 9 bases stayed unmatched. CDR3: CASSFGDRGFGDEQFF. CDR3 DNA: TGCGCCAGCAGCTTTGGGGACAGGGGGTTTGGGGATGAGCAGTTCTTC.

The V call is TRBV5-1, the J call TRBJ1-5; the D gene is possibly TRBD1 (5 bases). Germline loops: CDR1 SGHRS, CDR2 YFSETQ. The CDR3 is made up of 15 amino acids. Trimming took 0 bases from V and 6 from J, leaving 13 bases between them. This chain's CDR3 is CASSLGGGGTQPQHF. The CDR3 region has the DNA TGCGCCAGCAGCTTGGGGGGGGGTGGAACTCAGCCCCAGCATTTT.

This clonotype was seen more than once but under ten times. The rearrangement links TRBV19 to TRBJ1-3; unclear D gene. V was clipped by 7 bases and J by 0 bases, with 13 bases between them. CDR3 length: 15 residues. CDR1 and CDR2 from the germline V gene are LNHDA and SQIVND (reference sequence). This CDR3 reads CASNPDGSSGNTIYF. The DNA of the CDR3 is TGTGCCAGTAACCCGGACGGCAGCTCTGGAAACACCATATATTTT.

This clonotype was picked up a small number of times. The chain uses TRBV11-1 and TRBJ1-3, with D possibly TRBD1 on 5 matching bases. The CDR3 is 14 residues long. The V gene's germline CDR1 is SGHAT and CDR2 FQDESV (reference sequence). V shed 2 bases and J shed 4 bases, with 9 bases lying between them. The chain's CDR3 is CASSLMGRGNTIYF. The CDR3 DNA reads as TGTGCCAGCAGCTTAATGGGACGCGGAAACACCATATATTTT. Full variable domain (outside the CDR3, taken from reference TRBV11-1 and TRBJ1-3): EAEVAQSPRYKITEKSQAVAFWCDPISGHATLYWYRQILGQGPELLVQFQDESVVDDSQLPKDRFSAERLKGVDSTLKIQPAELGDSAMYLCASSLMGRGNTIYFGEGSWLTVV.

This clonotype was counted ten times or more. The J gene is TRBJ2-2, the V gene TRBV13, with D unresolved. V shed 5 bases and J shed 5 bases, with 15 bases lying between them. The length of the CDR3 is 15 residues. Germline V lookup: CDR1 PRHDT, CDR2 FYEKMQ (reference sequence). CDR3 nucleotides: TGTGCCAGCAGCCCGTCACTCCTGGGGACCGGGGAGCTGTTTTTT. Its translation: CASSPSLLGTGELFF.